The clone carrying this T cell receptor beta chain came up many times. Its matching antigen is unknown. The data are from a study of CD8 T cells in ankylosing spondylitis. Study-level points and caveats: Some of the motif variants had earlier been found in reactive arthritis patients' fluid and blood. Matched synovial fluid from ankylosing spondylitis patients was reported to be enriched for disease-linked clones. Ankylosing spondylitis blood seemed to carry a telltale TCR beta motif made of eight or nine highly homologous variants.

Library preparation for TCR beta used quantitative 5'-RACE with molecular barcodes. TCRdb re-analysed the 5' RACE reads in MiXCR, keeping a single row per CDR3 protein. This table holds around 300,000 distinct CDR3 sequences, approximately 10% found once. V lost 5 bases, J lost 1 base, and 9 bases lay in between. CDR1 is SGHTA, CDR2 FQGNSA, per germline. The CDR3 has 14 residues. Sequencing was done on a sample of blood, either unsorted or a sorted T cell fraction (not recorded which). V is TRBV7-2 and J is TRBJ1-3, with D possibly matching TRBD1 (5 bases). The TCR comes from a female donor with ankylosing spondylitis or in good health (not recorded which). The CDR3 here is CASSRSGSGNTIYF. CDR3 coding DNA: TGTGCCAGCAGCAGATCAGGGTCTGGAAACACCATATATTTT.